This T cell receptor (beta chain) originates from a study of T cells in Graves' hyperthyroidism and ophthalmopathy (dated by TCRdb to about 2019). Context from the whole study: Peripheral blood was collected at initial diagnosis, before any treatment. According to the paper, TCR Vbeta CDR3 sequencing was carried out on around 140 peripheral blood samples, which came from 40 to 45 ophthalmopathy, 80 or so hyperthyroidism and approximately 17 progressor patients. Whether ophthalmopathy could be predicted prospectively was tested in an independent validation cohort made up of under 20 hyperthyroidism patients plus 17 patients who later progressed to ophthalmopathy. Following sampling, methimazole starting at 30 mg daily was given to hyperthyroidism patients, and high-dose intravenous methylprednisolone was given to ophthalmopathy patients. The study also compared thyroid tissue and blood T-cell repertoires from five or six Graves' hyperthyroidism patients. A discovery cohort of about a hundred patients, about 44 with Graves' ophthalmopathy and 55 to 60 with stable Graves' hyperthyroidism, was used to find distinguishing TCR V-J signatures. The approximately 100 discovery patients were randomly divided into training and test sets at a 7:3 ratio.

The TCR beta CDR3 regions were amplified from the RNA transcripts. The first round of RT-PCR for the TCR CDR3 was performed with the HTBI primer set and the Qiagen OneStep RT-PCR kit. A second multiplex PCR round built the libraries, followed by size selection and purification. Paired-end sequencing of the libraries was performed with 100 bp reads on an Illumina HiSeq2000. In the paper's pipeline: SOAPnuke was used to process the raw data, with reads discarded if the reads contained adapters or uncalled bases, had a mean Phred below 15, or lacked an exact constant-primer or identifier match. COPE v1.2.5 was used to merge high-quality paired reads, and clonotypes were defined as unique nucleotide sequences. MiTCR v1.1 was used to align the clonotypes against IMGT TRBV, TRBD and TRBJ reference segments. The analysis was restricted to V-J combinations with a frequency above 0.0001, which together covered roughly 99% of the repertoires. The TCS score was defined as F50 (clonal expansion) divided by E x V (chaos), with BLOSUM62-based TCRdist calculated between CDR3 peptides within each V-J. Welch's t-statistics and random forest reduced some 510 V-J features to 10 to 15, which were used in a naive Bayes classifier (R e1071). The raw public reads went through TCRdb reprocessing: fastp at Q25, MiXCR clone calling, in-frame beta chains kept. Entries that share a CDR3 protein sequence are merged under the most common genes and DNA. These V and J calls are TCRdb output, not the study's own analysis. The sample profile shows 480,000 or so distinct CDR3 sequences; roughly 14% of them were found once. The ten largest clones capture under 20% of the sample.

Concerning this clonotype: Its antigen remains unidentified. Base qualities were left out, and no much larger clone turns up one base away.

Findings and caveats that apply to the study as a whole: No statistical method was used to set the sample size in advance, and investigators knew the group allocation. Most expanded thyroid clonotypes (frequency above 0.001) were also detected in blood, a finding suggesting that blood repertoires may reflect thyroid immune responses. In validation, progression to ophthalmopathy was predicted by the model with more than 65% sensitivity and roughly 76% specificity, a median of roughly 6 months before onset. In cross-validation, a model built on a 13 V-J signature told ophthalmopathy apart from stable hyperthyroidism with about 90% sensitivity and roughly 81% specificity, and in testing the same model reached 80%/75%.

CDR1 DFQATT and CDR2 SNEGSKA are derived from the germline V gene (reference sequence). Spanning cysteine to phenylalanine, the CDR3 consists of 13 amino acids. The CDR3 DNA has 39 bases and is translated from base 1. V is pruned by 6 bases and J by 3 bases, leaving 4 bases of the junction without a gene match. Stable Graves' hyperthyroidism was defined as the absence of progression to ophthalmopathy over 18 months of follow-up. Hyperthyroidism patients were aged 18 to 65 years and newly diagnosed, with disease duration of less than 2 months. Patients with uncontrolled infections, other autoimmune diseases, pregnancy or lactation were excluded. Clinical symptoms, serum thyroxine and TRAb, thyroid ultrasound, and orbital computed tomography formed the basis for the diagnoses. PBMCs were isolated from about 10 ml of fresh peripheral blood by Ficoll-Paque density gradient centrifugation. Trizol reagent was used to extract total RNA, and RNA quality was then checked on an Agilent 2100 Bioanalyzer.

The TCR sequence derives from a woman aged 18-29 years with Graves' hyperthyroidism. The sample was blood. The sequence is built from TRBV20-1 and TRBJ1-4, and 7 junctional nucleotides match TRBD1. The CDR3 sequence is CSARDRPNEKLFF. The sequenced DNA: TGCAGTGCCAGGGACAGACCTAATGAAAAACTGTTTTTT.